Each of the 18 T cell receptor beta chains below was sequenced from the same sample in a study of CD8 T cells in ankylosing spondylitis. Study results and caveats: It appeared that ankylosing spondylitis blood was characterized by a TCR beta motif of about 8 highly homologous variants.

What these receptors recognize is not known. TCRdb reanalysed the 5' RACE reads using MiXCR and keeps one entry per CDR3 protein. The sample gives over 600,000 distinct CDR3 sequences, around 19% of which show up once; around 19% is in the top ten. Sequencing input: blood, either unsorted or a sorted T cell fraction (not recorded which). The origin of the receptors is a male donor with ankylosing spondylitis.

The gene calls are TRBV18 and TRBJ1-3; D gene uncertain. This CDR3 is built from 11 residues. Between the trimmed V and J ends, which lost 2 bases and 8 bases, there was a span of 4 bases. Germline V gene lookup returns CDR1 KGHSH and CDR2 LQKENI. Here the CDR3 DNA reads TGTGCCAGCTCACCAGCGGACACCATATATTTT. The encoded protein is CASSPADTIYF.

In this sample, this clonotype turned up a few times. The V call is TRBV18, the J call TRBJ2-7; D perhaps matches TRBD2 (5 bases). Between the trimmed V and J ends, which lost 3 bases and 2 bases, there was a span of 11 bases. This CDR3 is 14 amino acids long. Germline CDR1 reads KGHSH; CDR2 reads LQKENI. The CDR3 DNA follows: TGTGCCAGCTCACCCGCGGACTCCACCTACGAGCAGTACTTC. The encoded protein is CASSPADSTYEQYF.

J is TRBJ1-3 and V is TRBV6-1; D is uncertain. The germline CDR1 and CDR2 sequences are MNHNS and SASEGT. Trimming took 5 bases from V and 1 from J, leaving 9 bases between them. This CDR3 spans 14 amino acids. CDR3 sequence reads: CASSRGYSGNTIYF. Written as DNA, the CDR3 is TGTGCCAGCAGTCGGGGTTATTCTGGAAACACCATATATTTT.

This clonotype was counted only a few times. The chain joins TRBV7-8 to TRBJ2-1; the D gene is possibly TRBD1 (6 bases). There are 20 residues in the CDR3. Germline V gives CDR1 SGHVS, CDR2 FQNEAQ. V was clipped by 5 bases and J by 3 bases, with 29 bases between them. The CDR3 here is CASSQYTPSPVEGDYNEQFF. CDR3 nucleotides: TGTGCCAGCAGCCAATATACCCCTTCGCCTGTCGAGGGGGACTACAATGAGCAGTTCTTC.

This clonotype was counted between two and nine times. Written as DNA, the CDR3 is TGTGCCAGCAGTTACCCGACTAGCGGGGGGGCCGACACCGGGGAGCTGTTTTTT. Amino acid sequence: CASSYPTSGGADTGELFF. This chain connects TRBV6-5 to TRBJ2-2; 14 positions agree with TRBD2. Germline CDR1 and CDR2: MNHEY and SVGAGI. V dropped 2 bases and J dropped 3; count of bases not matched to a gene: 5. This CDR3 has 18 residues.

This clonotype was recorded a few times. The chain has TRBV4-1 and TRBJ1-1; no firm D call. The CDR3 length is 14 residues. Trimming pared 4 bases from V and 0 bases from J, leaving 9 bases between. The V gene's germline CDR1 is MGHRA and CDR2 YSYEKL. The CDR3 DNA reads TGCGCCAGCAGCCCGCAACAGCTGAACACTGAAGCTTTCTTT. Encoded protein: CASSPQQLNTEAFF.

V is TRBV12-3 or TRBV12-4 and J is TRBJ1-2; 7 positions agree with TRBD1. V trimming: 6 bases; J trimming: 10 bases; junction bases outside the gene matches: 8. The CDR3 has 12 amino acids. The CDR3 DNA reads TGTGCCAGCAGGTCAAAGGGGGCGTACTACACCTTC. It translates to CASRSKGAYYTF.

In DNA form, the CDR3 reads TGTGCCAGCTCACCACCGTCCTACCGGGACGGTGCCTACGAGCAGTACTTC. Its protein product is CASSPPSYRDGAYEQYF. The chain combines TRBV18 with TRBJ2-7; D possibly matches TRBD1 or TRBD2 (5 bases each). Trimming took 0 bases from V and 2 from J, leaving 17 bases between them. The CDR3 sequence is 17 residues long. Germline values: CDR1 KGHSH, CDR2 LQKENI. Variable domain in full (rest from reference TRBV18 and TRBJ2-7): NAGVMQNPRHLVRRRGQEARLRCSPMKGHSHVYWYRQLPEEGLKFMVYLQKENIIDESGMPKERFSAEFPKEGPSILRIQQVVRGDSAAYFCASSPPSYRDGAYEQYFGPGTRLTVT.

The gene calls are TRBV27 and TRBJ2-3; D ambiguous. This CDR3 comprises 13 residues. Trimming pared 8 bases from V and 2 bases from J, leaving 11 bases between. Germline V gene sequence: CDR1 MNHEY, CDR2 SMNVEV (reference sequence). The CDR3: CASSREFTDTQYF. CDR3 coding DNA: TGTGCCAGCTCGAGAGAATTCACAGATACGCAGTATTTT.

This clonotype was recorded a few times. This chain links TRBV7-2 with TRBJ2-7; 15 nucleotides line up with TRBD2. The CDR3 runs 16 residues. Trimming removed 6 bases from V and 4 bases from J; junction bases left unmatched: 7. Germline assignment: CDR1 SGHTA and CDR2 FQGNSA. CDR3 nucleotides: TGTGCCAGCAGTTCTACCGGGACTAGCGGGAGGTACGAGCAGTACTTC. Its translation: CASSSTGTSGRYEQYF.

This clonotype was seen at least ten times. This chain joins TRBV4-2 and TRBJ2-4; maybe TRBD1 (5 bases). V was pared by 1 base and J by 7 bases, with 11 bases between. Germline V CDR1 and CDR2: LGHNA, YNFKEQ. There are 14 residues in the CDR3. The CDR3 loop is CASSQGGARNIQYF. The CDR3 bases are TGTGCCAGCAGCCAAGGTGGGGCGAGGAACATTCAGTACTTC.

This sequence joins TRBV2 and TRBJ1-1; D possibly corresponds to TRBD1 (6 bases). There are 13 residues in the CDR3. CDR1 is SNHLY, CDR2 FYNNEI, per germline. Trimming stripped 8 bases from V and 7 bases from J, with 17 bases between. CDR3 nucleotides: TGTGCCAGCCGCGGTCAGGGGAGGCTTGAAGCTTTCTTT. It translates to CASRGQGRLEAFF.

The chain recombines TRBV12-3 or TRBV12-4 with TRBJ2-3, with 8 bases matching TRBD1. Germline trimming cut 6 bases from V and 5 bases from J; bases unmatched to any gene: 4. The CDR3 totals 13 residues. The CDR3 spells CASRETGGDTQYF. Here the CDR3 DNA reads TGTGCCAGCAGAGAAACAGGGGGAGATACGCAGTATTTT.

In DNA, the CDR3 is TGCAGTGCTAGGGGGGAAGAAACTAACTGGGAGACCCAGTACTTC. Its protein is CSARGEETNWETQYF. This chain links TRBV20-1 with TRBJ2-5; the D call may be TRBD1 or TRBD2 (5 bases each). The germline gives CDR1 DFQATT, CDR2 SNEGSKA (reference sequence). The CDR3 loop spans 15 amino acids. V was shortened by 3 bases and J by 5 bases, with 19 bases between the two germline ends.

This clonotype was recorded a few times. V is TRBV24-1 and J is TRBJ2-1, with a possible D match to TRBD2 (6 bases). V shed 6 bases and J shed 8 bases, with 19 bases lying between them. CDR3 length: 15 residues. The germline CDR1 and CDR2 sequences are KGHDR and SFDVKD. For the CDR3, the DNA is TGTGCCACCAGTAGTGGCGGGGTACTCTGGGATGAGCAGTTCTTC. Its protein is CATSSGGVLWDEQFF.

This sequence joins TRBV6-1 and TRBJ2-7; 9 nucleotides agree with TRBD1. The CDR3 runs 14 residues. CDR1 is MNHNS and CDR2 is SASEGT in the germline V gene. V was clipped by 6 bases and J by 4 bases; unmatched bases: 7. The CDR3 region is CASRSPGQGYEQYF. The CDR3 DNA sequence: TGTGCCAGCAGATCTCCGGGACAGGGTTACGAGCAGTACTTC.

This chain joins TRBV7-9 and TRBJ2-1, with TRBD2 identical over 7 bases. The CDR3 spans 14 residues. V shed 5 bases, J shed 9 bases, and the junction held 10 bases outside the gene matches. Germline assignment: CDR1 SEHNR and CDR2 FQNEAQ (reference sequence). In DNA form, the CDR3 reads TGTGCCAGCAGCCCGATCCCGGGGGGTAGTGAGCAGTTCTTC. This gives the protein CASSPIPGGSEQFF.

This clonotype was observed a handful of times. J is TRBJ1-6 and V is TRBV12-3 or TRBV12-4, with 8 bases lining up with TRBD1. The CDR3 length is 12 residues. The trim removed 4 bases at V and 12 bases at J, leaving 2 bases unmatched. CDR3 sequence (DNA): TGTGCCAGCAGTTACAGGGGGGGACCCCTCCACTTT. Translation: CASSYRGGPLHF.